This TCR beta chain was observed in a study of blood T cell repertoires in COVID-19. CDR3 size: 15 residues. Per the germline V gene, CDR1 is MNHEY and CDR2 is SVGAGI. Trimming stripped 0 bases from V and 1 base from J, with 10 bases between. Sequenced by immunoSEQ multiplex PCR; TCRdb stores in-frame clones only, minus some. The sample lists about 280,000 clones, roughly 80% occurring once. Sequencing was done on a sample of PBMCs or T cells enriched from blood (not recorded which). This sequence originates from a man aged 35 to 55 who had been exposed to COVID-19. V and J are TRBV6-5 and TRBJ2-7; D perhaps matches TRBD1 (6 bases). The DNA of the CDR3 is TGTGCCAGCAGTTACTCAAGGGGGTCGTCCTACGAGCAGTACTTC. Translated, it gives CASSYSRGSSYEQYF.